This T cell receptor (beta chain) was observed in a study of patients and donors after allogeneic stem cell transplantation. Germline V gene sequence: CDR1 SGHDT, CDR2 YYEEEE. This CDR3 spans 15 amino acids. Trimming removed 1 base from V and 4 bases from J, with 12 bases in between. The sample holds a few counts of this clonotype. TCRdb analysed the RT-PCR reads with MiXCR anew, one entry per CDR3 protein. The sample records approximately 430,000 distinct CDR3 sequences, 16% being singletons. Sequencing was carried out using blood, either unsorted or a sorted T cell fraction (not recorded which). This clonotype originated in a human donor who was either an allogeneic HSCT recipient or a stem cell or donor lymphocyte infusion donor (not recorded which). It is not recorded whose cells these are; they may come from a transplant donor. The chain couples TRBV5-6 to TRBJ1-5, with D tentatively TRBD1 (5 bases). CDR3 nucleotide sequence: TGTGCCAGCAGCTTGAGCCAGGGCCCTAATCAGCCCCAGCATTTT. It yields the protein CASSLSQGPNQPQHF.